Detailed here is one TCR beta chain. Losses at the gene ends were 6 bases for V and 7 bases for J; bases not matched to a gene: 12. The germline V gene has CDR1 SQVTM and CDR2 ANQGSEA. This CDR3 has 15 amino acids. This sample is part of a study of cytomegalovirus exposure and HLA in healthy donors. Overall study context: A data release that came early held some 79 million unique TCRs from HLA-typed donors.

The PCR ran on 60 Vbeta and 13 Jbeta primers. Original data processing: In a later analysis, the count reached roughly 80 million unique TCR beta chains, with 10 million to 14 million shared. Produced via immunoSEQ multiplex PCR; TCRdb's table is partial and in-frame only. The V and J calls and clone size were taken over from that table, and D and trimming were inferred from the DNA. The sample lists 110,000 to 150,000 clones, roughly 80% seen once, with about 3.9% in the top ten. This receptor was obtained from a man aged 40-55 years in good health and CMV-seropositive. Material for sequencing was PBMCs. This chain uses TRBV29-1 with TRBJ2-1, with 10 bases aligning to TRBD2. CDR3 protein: CSVRAGGYATNEQFF. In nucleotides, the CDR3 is TGCAGCGTCCGAGCGGGAGGGTACGCTACAAATGAGCAGTTCTTC.